Only a few counts were recorded for the clone carrying this T cell receptor beta chain. The data were taken from a study of cytomegalovirus exposure and HLA in healthy donors. Overall study: Drawn from HLA-typed donors, tens of millions of unique TCRs were held in an early data release.

With 60 Vbeta and 13 Jbeta primers, the PCR was carried out. Assay: immunoSEQ multiplex PCR; the TCRdb copy retains only in-frame clones and omits some. Of about 120,000 clones listed, 50% to 75% are singletons. Germline CDR1 is SGHRS and CDR2 is YFSETQ. J gave up 1 base and V 1 base, and 7 bases lay outside the gene matches. The CDR3 length is 16 residues. What was sequenced was PBMCs. This clonotype originated in a middle-aged woman in good health and CMV-seropositive. The chain joins TRBV5-1 to TRBJ1-1; 7 bases are shared with TRBD1. CDR3 sequence (DNA): TGCGCCAGCAGCTTGAACCTGGACAGGACGAACACTGAAGCTTTCTTT. This sequence encodes CASSLNLDRTNTEAFF.